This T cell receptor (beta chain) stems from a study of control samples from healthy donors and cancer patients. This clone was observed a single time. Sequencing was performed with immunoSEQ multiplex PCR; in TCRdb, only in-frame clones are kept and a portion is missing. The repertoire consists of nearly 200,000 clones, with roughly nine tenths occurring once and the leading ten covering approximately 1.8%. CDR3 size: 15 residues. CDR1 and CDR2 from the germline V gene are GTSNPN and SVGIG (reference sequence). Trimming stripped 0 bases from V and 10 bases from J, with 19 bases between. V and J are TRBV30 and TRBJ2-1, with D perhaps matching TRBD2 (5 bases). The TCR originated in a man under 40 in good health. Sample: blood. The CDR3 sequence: CAWSVGASSVREQFF. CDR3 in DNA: TGTGCCTGGAGTGTAGGTGCTAGCAGTGTTCGCGAGCAGTTCTTC.